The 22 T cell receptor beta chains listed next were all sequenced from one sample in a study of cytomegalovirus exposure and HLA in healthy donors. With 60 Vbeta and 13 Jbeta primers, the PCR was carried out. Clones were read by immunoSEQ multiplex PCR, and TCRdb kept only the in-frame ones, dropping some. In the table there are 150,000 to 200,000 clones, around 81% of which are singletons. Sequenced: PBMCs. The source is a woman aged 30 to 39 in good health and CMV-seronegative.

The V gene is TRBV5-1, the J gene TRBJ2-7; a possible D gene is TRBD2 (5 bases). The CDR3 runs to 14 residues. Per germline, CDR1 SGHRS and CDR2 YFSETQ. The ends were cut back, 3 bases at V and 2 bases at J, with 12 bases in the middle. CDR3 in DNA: TGCGCCAGCAGCTATTTGGACGGGACCTACGAGCAGTACTTC. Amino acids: CASSYLDGTYEQYF.

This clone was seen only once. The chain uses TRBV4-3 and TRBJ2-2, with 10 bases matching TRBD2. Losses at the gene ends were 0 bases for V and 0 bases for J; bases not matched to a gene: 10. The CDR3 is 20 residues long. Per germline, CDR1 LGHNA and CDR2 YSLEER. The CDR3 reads CASSQELIWTSGANTGELFF. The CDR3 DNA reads TGCGCCAGCAGCCAAGAATTAATCTGGACTAGCGGCGCGAACACCGGGGAGCTGTTTTTT.

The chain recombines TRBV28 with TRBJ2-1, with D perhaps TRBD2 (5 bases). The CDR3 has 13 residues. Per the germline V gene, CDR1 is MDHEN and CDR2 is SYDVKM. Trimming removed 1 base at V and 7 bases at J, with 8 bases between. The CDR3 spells CASSLSSGNEQFF. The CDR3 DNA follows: TGTGCCAGCAGTTTATCGTCGGGGAATGAGCAGTTCTTC.

The CDR3 sequence: CSGRTGQETQYF. In DNA form, the CDR3 reads TGCAGTGGGAGGACAGGCCAAGAGACCCAGTACTTC. The chain couples TRBV29-1 to TRBJ2-5, with a tentative D call TRBD1 (7 bases). The germline CDR1 and CDR2 sequences are SQVTM and ANQGSEA. The CDR3 is 12 amino acids.

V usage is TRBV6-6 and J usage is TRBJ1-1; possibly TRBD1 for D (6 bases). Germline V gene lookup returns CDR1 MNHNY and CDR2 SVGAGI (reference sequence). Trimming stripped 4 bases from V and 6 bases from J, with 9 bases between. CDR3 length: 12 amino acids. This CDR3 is CASSSQGPEAFF. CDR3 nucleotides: TGTGCCAGCAGTTCACAGGGCCCTGAAGCTTTCTTT.

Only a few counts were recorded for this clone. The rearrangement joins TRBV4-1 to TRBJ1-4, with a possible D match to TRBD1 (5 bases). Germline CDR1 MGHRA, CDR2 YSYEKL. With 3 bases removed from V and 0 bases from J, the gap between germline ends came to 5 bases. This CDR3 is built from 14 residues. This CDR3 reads CASSQTATNEKLFF. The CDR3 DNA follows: TGCGCCAGCAGCCAGACAGCAACTAATGAAAAACTGTTTTTT.

The DNA for the CDR3 is TGTGCCAGCAGTTACGATTTAGCGGGGGCCGTCAATGAGCAGTTCTTC. Translating gives CASSYDLAGAVNEQFF. The chain has TRBV6-5 and TRBJ2-1; the match to TRBD2 covers 9 bases. CDR1 is MNHEY, CDR2 SVGAGI, per germline. CDR3 length: 16 residues. V gave up 2 bases and J gave up 6 bases; unmatched junction bases: 8.

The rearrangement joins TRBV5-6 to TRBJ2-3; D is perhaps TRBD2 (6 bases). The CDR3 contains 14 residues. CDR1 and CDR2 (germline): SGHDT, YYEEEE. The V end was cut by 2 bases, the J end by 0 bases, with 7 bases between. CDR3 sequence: CASSFSGSTDTQYF. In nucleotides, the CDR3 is TGTGCCAGCAGCTTTAGCGGTAGCACAGATACGCAGTATTTT.

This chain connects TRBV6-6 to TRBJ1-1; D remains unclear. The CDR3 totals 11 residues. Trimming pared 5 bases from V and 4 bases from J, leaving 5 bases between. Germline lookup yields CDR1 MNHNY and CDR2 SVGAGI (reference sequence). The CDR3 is CASSPFTEAFF. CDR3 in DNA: TGTGCCAGCAGTCCCTTCACTGAAGCTTTCTTT.

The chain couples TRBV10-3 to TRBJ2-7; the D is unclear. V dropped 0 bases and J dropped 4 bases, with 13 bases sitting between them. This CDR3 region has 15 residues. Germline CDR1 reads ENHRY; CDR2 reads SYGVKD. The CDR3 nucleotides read TGTGCCATCAGTGAGTCGAATCTCCTAGGTTACGAGCAGTACTTC. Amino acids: CAISESNLLGYEQYF.

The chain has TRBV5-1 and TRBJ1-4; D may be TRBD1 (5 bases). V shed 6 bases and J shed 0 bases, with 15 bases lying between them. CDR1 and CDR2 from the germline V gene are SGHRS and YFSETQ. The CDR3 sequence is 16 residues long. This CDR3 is CASKGAKTSTNEKLFF. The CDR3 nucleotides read TGCGCCAGCAAAGGGGCTAAAACGTCAACTAATGAAAAACTGTTTTTT.

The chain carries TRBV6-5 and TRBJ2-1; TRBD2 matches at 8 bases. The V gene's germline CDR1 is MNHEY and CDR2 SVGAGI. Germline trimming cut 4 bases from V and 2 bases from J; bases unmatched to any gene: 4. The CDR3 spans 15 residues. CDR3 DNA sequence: TGTGCCAGCAGTTTGAGCGGGAGCCCCTACAATGAGCAGTTCTTC. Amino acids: CASSLSGSPYNEQFF.

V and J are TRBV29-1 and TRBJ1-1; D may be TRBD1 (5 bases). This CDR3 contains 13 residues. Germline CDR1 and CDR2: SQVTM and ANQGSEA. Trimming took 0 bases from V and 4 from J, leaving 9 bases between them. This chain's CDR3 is CSVEDLGGTEAFF. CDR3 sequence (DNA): TGCAGCGTTGAAGATCTGGGGGGCACTGAAGCTTTCTTT.

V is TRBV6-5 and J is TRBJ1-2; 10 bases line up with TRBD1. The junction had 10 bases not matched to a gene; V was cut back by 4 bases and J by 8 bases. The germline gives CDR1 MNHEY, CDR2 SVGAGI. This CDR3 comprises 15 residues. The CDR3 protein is CASSFDGTGDQGYTF. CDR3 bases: TGTGCCAGCAGTTTTGACGGGACAGGGGACCAAGGCTACACCTTC.

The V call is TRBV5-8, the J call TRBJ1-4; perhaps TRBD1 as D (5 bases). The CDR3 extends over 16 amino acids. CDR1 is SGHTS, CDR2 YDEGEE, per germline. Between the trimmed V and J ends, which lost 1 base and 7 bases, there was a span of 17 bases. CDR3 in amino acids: CASSLSGPGRREKLFF. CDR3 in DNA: TGTGCCAGCAGCTTGAGCGGGCCAGGGCGACGTGAAAAACTGTTTTTT.

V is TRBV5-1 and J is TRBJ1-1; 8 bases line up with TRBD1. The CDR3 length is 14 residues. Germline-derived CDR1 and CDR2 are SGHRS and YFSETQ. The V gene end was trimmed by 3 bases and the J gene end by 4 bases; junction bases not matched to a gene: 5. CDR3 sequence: CASSSTGAGTEAFF. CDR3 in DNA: TGCGCCAGCAGCTCGACAGGGGCGGGCACTGAAGCTTTCTTT.

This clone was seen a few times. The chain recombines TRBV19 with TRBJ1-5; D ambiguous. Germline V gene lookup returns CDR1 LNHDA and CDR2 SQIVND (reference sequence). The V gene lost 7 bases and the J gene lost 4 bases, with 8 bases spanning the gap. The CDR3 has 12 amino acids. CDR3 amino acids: CASTSGNQPQHF. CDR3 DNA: TGTGCCAGTACATCCGGGAATCAGCCCCAGCATTTT.

The CDR3 DNA follows: TGCAGCGGAAAGGACATAACAGAGACCCAGTACTTC. Translation: CSGKDITETQYF. V gene TRBV29-1 combines with J gene TRBJ2-5, with D perhaps TRBD1 (5 bases). Trimming cost V 7 bases and J 4 bases, with 13 bases left between them. The CDR3 consists of 12 residues. Germline V gives CDR1 SQVTM, CDR2 ANQGSEA.

This CDR3 is CASSLSQGQNTEAFF. The DNA for the CDR3 is TGTGCCAGCAGTTTATCTCAGGGGCAGAACACTGAAGCTTTCTTT. This chain joins TRBV27 and TRBJ1-1, with D perhaps matching TRBD1 (6 bases). Trimming took 0 bases from V and 1 from J, leaving 9 bases between them. The germline gives CDR1 MNHEY, CDR2 SMNVEV (reference sequence). The CDR3 contains 15 residues.

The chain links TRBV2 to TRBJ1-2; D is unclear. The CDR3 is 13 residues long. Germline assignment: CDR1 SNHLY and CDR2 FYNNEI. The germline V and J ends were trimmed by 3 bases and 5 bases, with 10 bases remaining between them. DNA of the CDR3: TGTGCCAGCAGTGAGGTCCCAGCGTATGGCTACACCTTC. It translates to CASSEVPAYGYTF.

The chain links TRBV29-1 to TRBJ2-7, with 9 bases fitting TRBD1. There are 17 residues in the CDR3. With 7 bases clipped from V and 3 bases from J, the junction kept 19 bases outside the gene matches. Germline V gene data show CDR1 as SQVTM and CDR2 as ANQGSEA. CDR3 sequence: CSATDRGKIVGNYEQYF. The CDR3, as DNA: TGCAGCGCCACGGACAGGGGAAAGATTGTGGGGAACTACGAGCAGTACTTC.

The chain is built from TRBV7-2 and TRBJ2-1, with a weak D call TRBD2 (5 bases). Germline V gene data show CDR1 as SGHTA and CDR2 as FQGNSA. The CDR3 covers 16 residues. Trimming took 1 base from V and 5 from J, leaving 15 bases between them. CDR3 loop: CASSLGGGYTNNEQFF. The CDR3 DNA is TGTGCCAGCAGCTTAGGTGGCGGGTATACCAACAATGAGCAGTTCTTC.